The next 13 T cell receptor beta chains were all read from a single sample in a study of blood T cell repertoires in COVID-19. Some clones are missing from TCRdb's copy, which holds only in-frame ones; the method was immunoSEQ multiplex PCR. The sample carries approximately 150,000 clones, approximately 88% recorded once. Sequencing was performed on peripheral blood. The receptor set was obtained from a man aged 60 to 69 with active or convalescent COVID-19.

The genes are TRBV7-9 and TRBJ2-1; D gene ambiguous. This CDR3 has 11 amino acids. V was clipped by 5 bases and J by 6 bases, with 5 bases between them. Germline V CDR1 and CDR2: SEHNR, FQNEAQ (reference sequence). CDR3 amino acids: CASSLSNEQFF. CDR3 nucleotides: TGTGCCAGCAGCCTGTCCAATGAGCAGTTCTTC.

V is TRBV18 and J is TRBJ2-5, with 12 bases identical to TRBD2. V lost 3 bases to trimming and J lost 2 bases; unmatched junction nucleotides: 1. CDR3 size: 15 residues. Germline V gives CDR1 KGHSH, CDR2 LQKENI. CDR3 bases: TGTGCCAGCTCACCGACTAGCGGGAGTCAAGAGACCCAGTACTTC. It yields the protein CASSPTSGSQETQYF.

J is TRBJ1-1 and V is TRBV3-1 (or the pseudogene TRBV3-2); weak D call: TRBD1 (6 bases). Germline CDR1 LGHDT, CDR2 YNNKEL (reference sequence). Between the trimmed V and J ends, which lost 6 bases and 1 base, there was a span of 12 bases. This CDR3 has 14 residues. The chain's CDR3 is CASRSLQGNTEAFF. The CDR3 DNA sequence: TGTGCCAGCAGGTCACTACAGGGGAACACTGAAGCTTTCTTT.

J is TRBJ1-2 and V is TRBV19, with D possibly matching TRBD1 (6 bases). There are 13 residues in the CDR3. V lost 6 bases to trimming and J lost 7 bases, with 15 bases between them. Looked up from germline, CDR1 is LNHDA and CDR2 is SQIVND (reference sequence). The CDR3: CASRHRTGIGYTF. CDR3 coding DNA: TGTGCCAGTAGACACCGAACAGGGATTGGCTACACCTTC.

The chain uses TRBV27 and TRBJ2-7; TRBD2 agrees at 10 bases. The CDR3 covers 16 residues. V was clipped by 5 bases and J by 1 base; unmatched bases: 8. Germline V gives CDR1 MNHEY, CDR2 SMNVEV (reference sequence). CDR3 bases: TGTGCCAGCAGTCCCCGGGGTAGCGGGAGGTCCTACGAGCAGTACTTC. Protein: CASSPRGSGRSYEQYF.

The CDR3 nucleotides are TGTGCCAGCAGTTACCTCCGGGACAGGGGGTCCTCCTACGAGCAGTACTTC. It yields the protein CASSYLRDRGSSYEQYF. V and J are TRBV6-2 or TRBV6-3 and TRBJ2-7; 11 positions agree with TRBD1. In germline, CDR1 is MNHEY, CDR2 SVGEGT. The length of the CDR3 is 17 residues. V shed 2 bases, J shed 0 bases, and the junction held 6 bases outside the gene matches.

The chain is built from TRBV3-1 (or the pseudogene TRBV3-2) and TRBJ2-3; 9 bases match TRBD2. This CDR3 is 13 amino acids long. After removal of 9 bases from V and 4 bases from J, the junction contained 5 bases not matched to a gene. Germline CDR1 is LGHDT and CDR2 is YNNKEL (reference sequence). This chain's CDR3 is CASWVAGADTQYF. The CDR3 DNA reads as TGTGCCAGTTGGGTAGCGGGAGCAGATACGCAGTATTTT.

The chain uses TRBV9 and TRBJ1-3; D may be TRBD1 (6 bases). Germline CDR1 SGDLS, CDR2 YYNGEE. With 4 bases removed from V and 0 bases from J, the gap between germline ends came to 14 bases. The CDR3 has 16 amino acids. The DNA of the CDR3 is TGTGCCAGCAGCCCACGGGACACCATCTCTGGAAACACCATATATTTT. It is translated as CASSPRDTISGNTIYF.

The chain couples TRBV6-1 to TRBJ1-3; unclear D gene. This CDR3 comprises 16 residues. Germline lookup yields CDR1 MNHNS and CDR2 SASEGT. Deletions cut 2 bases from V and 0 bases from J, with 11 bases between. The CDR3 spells CASSESVGVSGNTIYF. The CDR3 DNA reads TGTGCCAGCAGTGAATCTGTGGGCGTCTCTGGAAACACCATATATTTT.

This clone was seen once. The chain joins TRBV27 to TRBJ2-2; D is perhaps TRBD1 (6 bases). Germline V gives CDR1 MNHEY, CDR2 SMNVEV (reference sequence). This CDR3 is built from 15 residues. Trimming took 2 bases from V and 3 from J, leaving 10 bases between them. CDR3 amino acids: CASSLSAGDTGELFF. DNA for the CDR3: TGTGCCAGCAGTTTAAGCGCAGGGGACACCGGGGAGCTGTTTTTT.

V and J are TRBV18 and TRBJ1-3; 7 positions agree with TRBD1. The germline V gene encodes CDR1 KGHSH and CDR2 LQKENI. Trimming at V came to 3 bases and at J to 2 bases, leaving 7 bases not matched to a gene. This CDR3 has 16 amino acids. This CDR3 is CASSPLGDSTGNTIYF. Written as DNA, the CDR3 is TGTGCCAGCTCACCCCTCGGGGACAGTACTGGAAACACCATATATTTT.

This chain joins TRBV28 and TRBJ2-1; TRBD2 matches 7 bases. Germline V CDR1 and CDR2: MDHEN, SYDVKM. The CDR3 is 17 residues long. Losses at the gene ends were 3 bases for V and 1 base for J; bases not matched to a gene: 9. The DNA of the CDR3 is TGTGCCAGCAGTTTCTTTAGGATGGGGGGGTCCTACAATGAGCAGTTCTTC. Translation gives CASSFFRMGGSYNEQFF. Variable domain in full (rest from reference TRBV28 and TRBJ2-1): DVKVTQSSRYLVKRTGEKVFLECVQDMDHENMFWYRQDPGLGLRLIYFSYDVKMKEKGDIPEGYSVSREKKERFSLILESASTNQTSMYLCASSFFRMGGSYNEQFFGPGTRLTVL.

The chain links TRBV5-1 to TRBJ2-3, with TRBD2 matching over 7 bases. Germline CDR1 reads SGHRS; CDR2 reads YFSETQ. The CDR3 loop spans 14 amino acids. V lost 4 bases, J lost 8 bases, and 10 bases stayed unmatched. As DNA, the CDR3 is TGCGCCAGCAGCCTCACTAGCGACGAGAGTACGCAGTATTTT. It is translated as CASSLTSDESTQYF.